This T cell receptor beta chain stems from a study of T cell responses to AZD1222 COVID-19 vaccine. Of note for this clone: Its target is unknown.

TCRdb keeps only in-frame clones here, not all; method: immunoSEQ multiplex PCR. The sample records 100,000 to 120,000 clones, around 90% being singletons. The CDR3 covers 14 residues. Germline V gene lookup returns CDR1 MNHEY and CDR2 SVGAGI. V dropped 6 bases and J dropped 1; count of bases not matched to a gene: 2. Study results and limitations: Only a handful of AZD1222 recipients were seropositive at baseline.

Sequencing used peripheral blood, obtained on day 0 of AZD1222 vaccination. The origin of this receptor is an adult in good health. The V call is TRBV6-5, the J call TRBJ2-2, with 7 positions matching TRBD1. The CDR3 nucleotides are TGTGCCAGCAGACGGGACAGGAACACCGGGGAGCTGTTTTTT. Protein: CASRRDRNTGELFF.